This TCR beta chain was found in a study of blood T cell repertoires in COVID-19. Study-level background: Acute and convalescent COVID-19 specimens originated in the United States, Italy and Spain. PBMCs, B-cell-depleted T cells, or T cells provided the cDNA or gDNA that made up the material.

In the original workflow: Amplification of reference gene primers provided the estimated nucleated cell counts. The table came from immunoSEQ multiplex PCR; TCRdb's copy has only in-frame clones and leaves some out. D and trimming come from the DNA, and the V and J calls and clone size come from that table. Of more than 250,000 clones listed, around four fifths are singletons. Trimming removed 1 base at V and 0 bases at J, with 8 bases between. Germline CDR1 and CDR2: SGHTS and YDEGEE. The CDR3 extends over 14 amino acids. The chain uses TRBV5-8 and TRBJ2-7; D call uncertain. Material: peripheral blood. This TCR derives from a man in his sixties who had recovered from COVID-19. The CDR3 reads CASSLRHPSYEQYF. Here the CDR3 DNA reads TGTGCCAGCAGCTTGCGACACCCCTCCTACGAGCAGTACTTC. The full variable domain, with the rest looked up from reference TRBV5-8 and TRBJ2-7, is EAGVTQSPTHLIKTRGQQATLRCSPISGHTSVYWYQQALGLGLQFLLWYDEGEERNRGNFPPRFSGRQFPNYSSELNVNALELEDSALYLCASSLRHPSYEQYFGPGTRLTVT.